The next 9 T cell receptor beta chains were all read from a single sample in a study of cytomegalovirus exposure and HLA in healthy donors. 60 Vbeta and 13 Jbeta primers were used in PCR. Some clones are missing from TCRdb's copy, which holds only in-frame ones; the method was immunoSEQ multiplex PCR. The sample holds roughly 100,000 clones, around three quarters seen once. Sample: PBMCs. These receptors were obtained from a man between 50 and 59 years old in good health and CMV-seropositive.

The chain employs TRBV29-1 and TRBJ2-1; no definite D call. Germline CDR1 reads SQVTM; CDR2 reads ANQGSEA. The V end lost 7 bases, the J end lost 5 bases, and 9 bases lay between the germline ends. The length of the CDR3 is 11 residues. The CDR3 bases are TGCAGCGCCCTAGAGAACAATGAGCAGTTCTTC. Translated: CSALENNEQFF.

The chain combines TRBV5-8 with TRBJ1-2; a possible D gene is TRBD1 (6 bases). The germline CDR1 and CDR2 sequences are SGHTS and YDEGEE. Trimming pared 3 bases from V and 8 bases from J, leaving 11 bases between. The CDR3 consists of 12 residues. The CDR3 nucleotides are TGTGCCAGCAGCTCGACAGGACGCGGCTACACCTTC. This translates into CASSSTGRGYTF.

V usage is TRBV7-3 and J usage is TRBJ2-5, with D perhaps TRBD2 (5 bases). The CDR3 covers 13 residues. CDR1 and CDR2 (germline): SGHTA, FQGTGA. V lost 5 bases and J lost 5, with 12 bases in between. The CDR3 loop is CASSPQRGETQYF. CDR3 coding DNA: TGTGCCAGCAGCCCCCAGAGAGGGGAGACCCAGTACTTC.

The rearrangement joins TRBV18 to TRBJ1-4; D is uncertain. The CDR3 loop spans 14 amino acids. The germline CDR1 and CDR2 sequences are KGHSH and LQKENI. The V gene lost 3 bases and the J gene lost 8 bases, with 13 bases spanning the gap. As DNA, the CDR3 is TGTGCCAGCTCACCTTTCGAGGATGGAGAAAAACTGTTTTTT. Its translation is CASSPFEDGEKLFF.

The rearrangement uses TRBV5-1 and TRBJ1-2, with unresolved D. The CDR3 spans 14 residues. Trimming removed 6 bases from V and 1 base from J, with 13 bases in between. Germline V CDR1 and CDR2: SGHRS, YFSETQ. The CDR3 bases are TGCGCCAGCAACCCCGCCGGAGATAACTATGGCTACACCTTC. Translated, it gives CASNPAGDNYGYTF.

The chain carries TRBV5-6 and TRBJ2-7, with 8 bases matching TRBD1. This CDR3 spans 14 amino acids. The ends lost 2 bases at V and 3 bases at J; junction bases unmatched: 4. Germline V gene data show CDR1 as SGHDT and CDR2 as YYEEEE. The CDR3 nucleotides read TGTGCCAGCAGCTTTGGACAGGGTCGCTACGAGCAGTACTTC. This encodes CASSFGQGRYEQYF.

This clone appeared once. This chain uses TRBV27 with TRBJ1-2, with TRBD1 as a possible D gene (6 bases). CDR3 length: 16 residues. V was trimmed by 3 bases and J by 5 bases, leaving 19 bases between them. Germline V gene data show CDR1 as MNHEY and CDR2 as SMNVEV (reference sequence). The CDR3 region is CASSFRQGLLNYGYTF. CDR3 sequence (DNA): TGTGCCAGCAGTTTCCGCCAGGGGCTTCTGAATTATGGCTACACCTTC.

This CDR3 reads CASSPPEDRNEKLFF. The CDR3 DNA is TGTGCCAGCTCACCACCCGAAGATCGGAATGAAAAACTGTTTTTT. The chain carries TRBV18 and TRBJ1-4, with D unclear. Germline V gives CDR1 KGHSH, CDR2 LQKENI. Between the trimmed V and J ends, which lost 0 bases and 5 bases, there was a span of 10 bases. This CDR3 is built from 15 residues.

The chain employs TRBV30 and TRBJ1-5; maybe TRBD1 (6 bases). Per germline, CDR1 GTSNPN and CDR2 SVGIG (reference sequence). CDR3 length equals 13 residues. V was trimmed by 1 base and J by 5 bases, leaving 9 bases between them. Here the CDR3 DNA reads TGTGCCTGGAGTGGGGCAGGGGATCAGCCCCAGCATTTT. This codes for CAWSGAGDQPQHF.